This T cell receptor (beta chain) was documented in a study of blood T cell repertoires in COVID-19. Unmatched junction bases numbered 5, after V lost 5 bases and J lost 7 bases. The CDR3 has 14 amino acids. From germline, CDR1 is PRHDT and CDR2 FYEKMQ (reference sequence). The repertoire was sequenced with immunoSEQ multiplex PCR; TCRdb's copy has only in-frame clones and lacks some. The sample comprises tens of thousands of clones, about 81% of which are singletons, and more than 9% rests with the top ten. The sample comprised peripheral blood. This sequence was found in a human donor in a cohort sampled during active COVID-19. V usage is TRBV13 and J usage is TRBJ1-6; TRBD1 matches 7 bases. The CDR3 loop reads CASSQWDSNSPLHF. In nucleotides, the CDR3 is TGTGCCAGCAGCCAATGGGACAGCAATTCACCCCTCCACTTT.